A selection of T cell receptor beta chains follows, all from one sample in a study of T-cell reconstitution after alpha-beta-depleted transplantation in children. TCRdb redid the calling of the PCR reads with MiXCR, one entry per CDR3 protein. The table shows fewer than 500,000 distinct CDR3 sequences, with 43% occurring only once. The material was PBMCs, obtained before TCRalphabeta/CD19-depleted stem cell transplant. Receptors were obtained from a girl aged 2-10 years with aplastic anemia, due to receive a stem cell transplant. Each CDR3 is given with its conserved first and last residue. Fields, in order: clone size, D gene, V gene, J gene, CDR3 DNA, CDR3 protein. A D gene is named only where the DNA matches it firmly. Size values are once, few and many counts, or a class for expanded clones, and some rows have none.

abundance: few
d_gene: TRBD2
v_gene: TRBV20-1
j_gene: TRBJ2-3
CDR3nt: TGCAGTGCTGATAGCGGGGGGGATACGCAGTATTTT
CDR3aa: CSADSGGDTQYF

abundance: NA
d_gene: NA
v_gene: TRBV6-1
j_gene: TRBJ2-2
CDR3nt: TGTGCCAGCAGCCGGAGACGGGAAAACACCGGGGAGCTGTTTTTT
CDR3aa: CASSRRRENTGELFF

abundance: NA
d_gene: NA
v_gene: TRBV20-1
j_gene: TRBJ2-7
CDR3nt: TGCAGTGCTCTAAGTTCGACAGGCTACTACGAGCAGTACTTC
CDR3aa: CSALSSTGYYEQYF

abundance: NA
d_gene: TRBD2
v_gene: TRBV10-2
j_gene: TRBJ2-1
CDR3nt: TGCGCCAGCAGTGATTCCCATGCGGGAGGGGACAATGAGCAGTTCTTC
CDR3aa: CASSDSHAGGDNEQFF

abundance: NA
d_gene: TRBD1
v_gene: TRBV12-3/TRBV12-4
j_gene: TRBJ1-5
CDR3nt: TGTGCCAGCAGTACAGGGGGCTCGGGCAATCGGGCCCAGCATTTT
CDR3aa: CASSTGGSGNRAQHF

abundance: many
d_gene: TRBD1
v_gene: TRBV24-1
j_gene: TRBJ2-1
CDR3nt: TGTGCCACCAGCCCCGGGGGACAGGACTACAATGAGCAGTTCTTC
CDR3aa: CATSPGGQDYNEQFF

abundance: NA
d_gene: NA
v_gene: TRBV3-1
j_gene: TRBJ2-7
CDR3nt: TGTGCCAGCAGCCAAGATGGGTCGTGGGACGGCTACGAGCAGTACTTC
CDR3aa: CASSQDGSWDGYEQYF

abundance: few
d_gene: NA
v_gene: TRBV3-1
j_gene: TRBJ1-5
CDR3nt: TGTGCCAGCAGCTACGGCTACAATCAGCCCCAGCATTTT
CDR3aa: CASSYGYNQPQHF

abundance: NA
d_gene: NA
v_gene: TRBV29-1
j_gene: TRBJ2-2
CDR3nt: TGCAGCGCAGGAGGGGTCTACCTCGCCGACACCGGGGAGCTGTTTTTT
CDR3aa: CSAGGVYLADTGELFF

abundance: NA
d_gene: NA
v_gene: TRBV6-5
j_gene: TRBJ2-5
CDR3nt: TGTGCCAGCAGTTACTCGACCATCAAAGAGACCCTGTACTTC
CDR3aa: CASSYSTIKETLYF

abundance: NA
d_gene: NA
v_gene: TRBV5-4
j_gene: TRBJ2-1
CDR3nt: TGTGCCAGCAGCTCCGGGGCCAGGGAGCAGTTCTTC
CDR3aa: CASSSGAREQFF

abundance: NA
d_gene: NA
v_gene: TRBV9
j_gene: TRBJ1-1
CDR3nt: TGTGCCAGCAGCGTAGATGGGGGGTCAAGGACTGAAGCTTTCTTT
CDR3aa: CASSVDGGSRTEAFF

abundance: NA
d_gene: NA
v_gene: TRBV29-1
j_gene: TRBJ1-2
CDR3nt: TGCAGCGCCCCGGACCCTTACTATGGCTACACCTTC
CDR3aa: CSAPDPYYGYTF

abundance: NA
d_gene: NA
v_gene: TRBV28
j_gene: TRBJ1-3
CDR3nt: TGTGCCAGCAGTTCCGGGACGGGAATTTCTGGAAACACCATATATTTT
CDR3aa: CASSSGTGISGNTIYF

abundance: NA
d_gene: TRBD1
v_gene: TRBV20-1
j_gene: TRBJ1-5
CDR3nt: TGCAGTGCTAGAGATCTCGGGACAGGGGGCCTTAGCAATCAGCCCCAGCATTTT
CDR3aa: CSARDLGTGGLSNQPQHF

abundance: NA
d_gene: NA
v_gene: TRBV7-2
j_gene: TRBJ2-6
CDR3nt: TGTGCCAGCAGCTTATCGATGACTGGGGCCAACGTCCTGACTTTC
CDR3aa: CASSLSMTGANVLTF

abundance: NA
d_gene: NA
v_gene: TRBV7-6
j_gene: TRBJ2-7
CDR3nt: TGTGCCAGCAGCTTAGCGGGCAGCCCCGAGCAGTACTTC
CDR3aa: CASSLAGSPEQYF

abundance: few
d_gene: TRBD1
v_gene: TRBV5-5
j_gene: TRBJ1-2
CDR3nt: TGTGCCAGCAGCCCCACTCAGGGGGTTTACGGCTACACCTTC
CDR3aa: CASSPTQGVYGYTF

abundance: few
d_gene: NA
v_gene: TRBV7-8
j_gene: TRBJ2-1
CDR3nt: TGTGCCAGCAGCGCGGTACCCTACAATGAGCAGTTCTTC
CDR3aa: CASSAVPYNEQFF

abundance: few
d_gene: TRBD2
v_gene: TRBV7-9
j_gene: TRBJ2-3
CDR3nt: TGTGCCAGCAGCTTAGAACGACTAGCGGGAGACACAGATACGCAGTATTTT
CDR3aa: CASSLERLAGDTDTQYF

abundance: few
d_gene: TRBD1
v_gene: TRBV20-1
j_gene: TRBJ2-2
CDR3nt: TGCAGTGCTAGAGCCCCGACAGGGAGAACCGGGGAGCTGTTTTTT
CDR3aa: CSARAPTGRTGELFF

abundance: NA
d_gene: TRBD1
v_gene: TRBV6-2/TRBV6-3
j_gene: TRBJ2-2
CDR3nt: TGTGCCAGCAGTTTCGGACAGGTCTACGCCGGGGAGCTGTTTTTT
CDR3aa: CASSFGQVYAGELFF

abundance: many
d_gene: TRBD1
v_gene: TRBV12-3/TRBV12-4
j_gene: TRBJ2-6
CDR3nt: TGTGCCAGCAGTCATACAGGGGTCCCTGGGGCCAACGTCCTGACTTTC
CDR3aa: CASSHTGVPGANVLTF

abundance: NA
d_gene: TRBD1
v_gene: TRBV28
j_gene: TRBJ2-7
CDR3nt: TGTGCCAGCAGTTTATCTCCCTGGAAGGACAGGAGCTCCTACGAGCAGTACTTC
CDR3aa: CASSLSPWKDRSSYEQYF

abundance: many
d_gene: NA
v_gene: TRBV5-5
j_gene: TRBJ1-5
CDR3nt: TGTGCCAGCAGCTTATGGGCCGGATCTGGTCAGCCCCAGCATTTT
CDR3aa: CASSLWAGSGQPQHF